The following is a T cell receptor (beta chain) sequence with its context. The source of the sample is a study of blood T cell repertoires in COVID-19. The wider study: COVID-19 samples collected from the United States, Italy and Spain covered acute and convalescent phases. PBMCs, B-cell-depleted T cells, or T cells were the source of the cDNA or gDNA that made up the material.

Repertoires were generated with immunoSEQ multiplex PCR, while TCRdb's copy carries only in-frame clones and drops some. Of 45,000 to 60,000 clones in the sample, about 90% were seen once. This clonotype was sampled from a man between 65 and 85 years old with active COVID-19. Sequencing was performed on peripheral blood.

CDR3 region: CASSLDRVNTEAFF. The CDR3 region has the DNA TGTGCCAGCAGCTTAGACAGGGTGAACACTGAAGCTTTCTTT. The V gene is TRBV7-3, the J gene TRBJ1-1, with TRBD1 matching over 7 bases. The CDR3 runs 14 residues. The trim removed 2 bases at V and 0 bases at J, leaving 0 bases unmatched. Germline assignment: CDR1 SGHTA and CDR2 FQGTGA.